The 10 T cell receptor beta chains presented below share a single source sample, sequenced in a study of blood T cell repertoires in COVID-19. Only in-frame clones appear in the TCRdb table, and some are missing; sequencing was by immunoSEQ multiplex PCR. This repertoire shows around 60,000 clones, around 90% found once; its top ten account for about an eighth. Sequenced: peripheral blood. These receptors were collected from a man between 60 and 75 years old with active COVID-19.

The chain joins TRBV4-1 to TRBJ2-1; 9 bases match TRBD2. This CDR3 contains 17 residues. Germline values: CDR1 MGHRA, CDR2 YSYEKL. The J segment lost 3 bases and the V segment lost 4 bases, leaving 10 bases of the junction unmatched. The CDR3 nucleotides are TGCGCCAGCAGCCCCCCGGAGCGGGGGGTTTTCTACAATGAGCAGTTCTTC. This gives the protein CASSPPERGVFYNEQFF.

This rearrangement joins TRBV5-1 to TRBJ2-3, with D possibly TRBD1 on 5 matching bases. The germline V gene encodes CDR1 SGHRS and CDR2 YFSETQ. This CDR3 region has 16 residues. V was clipped by 0 bases and J by 2 bases, with 13 bases between them. The CDR3, as DNA: TGCGCCAGCAGCTTGGGTGAGTGGGGCTCCACAGATACGCAGTATTTT. Protein product: CASSLGEWGSTDTQYF.

This rearrangement joins TRBV29-1 to TRBJ1-2; D ambiguous. Per the germline V gene, CDR1 is SQVTM and CDR2 is ANQGSEA. The CDR3 spans 13 residues. Deletions cut 4 bases from V and 0 bases from J, with 9 bases between. CDR3 region: CSVGTGTNYGYTF. In DNA, the CDR3 is TGCAGCGTTGGGACGGGAACTAACTATGGCTACACCTTC.

The chain combines TRBV3-1 (or the pseudogene TRBV3-2) with TRBJ1-5; D not resolved. The V gene's germline CDR1 is LGHDT and CDR2 YNNKEL (reference sequence). CDR3 length: 14 residues. V gave up 3 bases and J gave up 3 bases, with 9 bases separating them. The CDR3 nucleotides are TGTGCCAGCAGCCATTCAGGTGACAATCAGCCCCAGCATTTT. This translates into CASSHSGDNQPQHF.

The V call is TRBV12-3 or TRBV12-4, the J call TRBJ2-3, with D possibly being TRBD1 (5 bases). Trimming shortened V by 3 bases and J by 1 base, and 5 bases separated the two germline ends. This CDR3 has 13 residues. The DNA of the CDR3 is TGTGCCAGCAGTTTGACAGGCACAGATACGCAGTATTTT. Encoded protein: CASSLTGTDTQYF.

This chain links TRBV7-2 with TRBJ1-2; TRBD1 is a possible D gene (6 bases). The CDR3 is 15 amino acids. Per germline, CDR1 SGHTA and CDR2 FQGNSA. The V end lost 3 bases, the J end lost 0 bases, and 11 bases lay between the germline ends. DNA of the CDR3: TGTGCCAGCAGCTTGACAGGCCCTACTAACTATGGCTACACCTTC. Translating it yields CASSLTGPTNYGYTF.

This chain connects TRBV19 to TRBJ2-7, with 7 nucleotides matching TRBD1. The V gene's germline CDR1 is LNHDA and CDR2 SQIVND (reference sequence). The length of the CDR3 is 14 residues. Losses at the gene ends were 5 bases for V and 3 bases for J; bases not matched to a gene: 7. In DNA form, the CDR3 reads TGTGCCAGTAGTCCCGCAGGGGGTATCTACGAGCAGTACTTC. Residues: CASSPAGGIYEQYF.

V gene TRBV10-1 combines with J gene TRBJ2-1; D perhaps matches TRBD1 (6 bases). This CDR3 is built from 16 residues. V gave up 6 bases and J gave up 6 bases, with 21 bases separating them. The germline gives CDR1 WNHNN, CDR2 SYGVQD (reference sequence). CDR3 loop: CASRTTDRFGINEQFF. The CDR3 DNA follows: TGCGCCAGCAGGACTACCGACAGGTTTGGCATCAATGAGCAGTTCTTC.

This rearrangement joins TRBV11-2 to TRBJ1-1; D gene unclear. CDR1 and CDR2 from the germline V gene are SGHAT and FQNNGV. Between the trimmed V and J ends, which lost 5 bases and 1 base, there was a span of 14 bases. The CDR3 contains 15 residues. CDR3 amino acids: CASSGGGSRNTEAFF. The DNA for the CDR3 is TGTGCCAGCAGCGGTGGTGGGAGTCGGAACACTGAAGCTTTCTTT.

This clone was detected only a few times. The V call is TRBV30, the J call TRBJ2-3; no clear D gene. Per germline, CDR1 GTSNPN and CDR2 SVGIG (reference sequence). V was trimmed by 2 bases and J by 0 bases, leaving 6 bases between them. The CDR3 length is 13 residues. The CDR3 sequence is CAWSILSTDTQYF. The CDR3 nucleotides read TGTGCCTGGAGTATCTTGAGCACAGATACGCAGTATTTT.